The 25 T cell receptor beta chains given below trace back to one sample, sequenced in a study of tumor-infiltrating lymphocytes in localized non-small cell lung cancer. Generated by immunoSEQ multiplex PCR, the TCRdb table keeps only in-frame clones and is missing some. Seen here are 25,000 to 30,000 clones, approximately 85% observed once, and the top ten hold around 2.1%. Sequencing was carried out using lung tumor tissue. All receptors come from a human donor with non-small cell lung cancer.

The chain combines TRBV11-2 with TRBJ1-1, with a possible D match to TRBD1 (5 bases). The CDR3 contains 16 residues. The germline CDR1 and CDR2 sequences are SGHAT and FQNNGV. With 2 bases removed from V and 2 bases from J, the gap between germline ends came to 15 bases. As DNA, the CDR3 is TGTGCCAGCAGCTTATCACTGGGACGGGAAAACACTGAAGCTTTCTTT. Residues: CASSLSLGRENTEAFF.

J is TRBJ2-7 and V is TRBV5-1; D is perhaps TRBD1 (8 bases). The germline V gene has CDR1 SGHRS and CDR2 YFSETQ. V dropped 4 bases and J dropped 6 bases, with 17 bases sitting between them. CDR3 length equals 14 residues. The CDR3, as DNA: TGCGCCAGCAGCGTTGGACAGGGAGGGGCCGAGCAGTACTTC. Protein sequence: CASSVGQGGAEQYF. Drawing the rest from reference TRBV5-1 and TRBJ2-7, the complete variable domain is KAGVTQTPRYLIKTRGQQVTLSCSPISGHRSVSWYQQTPGQGLQFLFEYFSETQRNKGNFPGRFSGRQFSNSRSEMNVSTLELGDSALYLCASSVGQGGAEQYFGPGTRLTVT.

The V and J genes are TRBV6-6 and TRBJ1-2; TRBD1 is a possible D gene (6 bases). The V end lost 7 bases, the J end lost 6 bases, and 18 bases lay between the germline ends. Germline V gene sequence: CDR1 MNHNY, CDR2 SVGAGI (reference sequence). The CDR3 loop spans 14 amino acids. CDR3 sequence (DNA): TGTGCCAGCAACCCAGGGGAGGGGAAGAATGGCTACACCTTC. It specifies CASNPGEGKNGYTF.

This clone was picked up one time. V and J are TRBV19 and TRBJ2-7; 9 bases align to TRBD2. The length of the CDR3 is 13 residues. Germline CDR1 LNHDA, CDR2 SQIVND (reference sequence). The V and J ends lost 6 bases and 10 bases, in that order; junction bases with no gene match: 10. The CDR3 protein is CASRTATSGPQYF. CDR3 nucleotide sequence: TGTGCCAGTAGGACGGCGACTAGCGGTCCCCAGTACTTC.

The sample holds one count of this clone. V is TRBV9 and J is TRBJ1-5; D gene unclear. Germline V gene sequence: CDR1 SGDLS, CDR2 YYNGEE. The V gene lost 4 bases and the J gene lost 0 bases, with 8 bases spanning the gap. CDR3 length: 14 amino acids. The CDR3 DNA sequence: TGTGCCAGCAGCCCCGATGATAGCAATCAGCCCCAGCATTTT. Its translation is CASSPDDSNQPQHF.

The rearrangement joins TRBV7-2 to TRBJ2-1; 7 nucleotides agree with TRBD1. Trimming at V came to 6 bases and at J to 4 bases, leaving 9 bases not matched to a gene. CDR1 and CDR2 (germline): SGHTA, FQGNSA. This CDR3 comprises 15 residues. CDR3 in amino acids: CASRKTGTAYNEQFF. The CDR3 nucleotides are TGTGCCAGCAGGAAGACCGGGACAGCGTACAATGAGCAGTTCTTC.

The V and J genes are TRBV7-9 and TRBJ2-7; maybe TRBD2 (5 bases). The CDR3 has 15 residues. From germline, CDR1 is SEHNR and CDR2 FQNEAQ (reference sequence). V was shortened by 1 base and J by 7 bases, with 17 bases between the two germline ends. The CDR3 DNA reads TGTGCCAGCAGCTTAGAGAGGACTGTCAATATTGAGCAGTACTTC. This codes for CASSLERTVNIEQYF.

The V and J genes are TRBV28 and TRBJ1-5, with D perhaps TRBD1 (5 bases). V dropped 4 bases and J dropped 6 bases, with 13 bases sitting between them. CDR1 MDHEN and CDR2 SYDVKM come from the germline V gene. The CDR3 spans 14 residues. The CDR3 DNA is TGTGCCAGCAGTTCCCCGGCGGGGACTCAGCCCCAGCATTTT. Translated: CASSSPAGTQPQHF.

The chain uses TRBV19 and TRBJ1-6; 11 bases are a match to TRBD1. Germline CDR1 LNHDA, CDR2 SQIVND (reference sequence). Trimming removed 1 base from V and 10 bases from J; junction bases left unmatched: 6. The CDR3 length is 16 residues. In nucleotides, the CDR3 is TGTGCCAGTAGTATAGTAGTTGGGACAGGGGGATCACCCCTCCACTTT. Translation: CASSIVVGTGGSPLHF.

The genes are TRBV5-1 and TRBJ1-4, with TRBD1 matching 10 bases. The CDR3 runs 14 residues. Per the germline V gene, CDR1 is SGHRS and CDR2 is YFSETQ. V shed 4 bases, J shed 7 bases, and the junction held 4 bases outside the gene matches. The CDR3 here is CASSDRGRTEKLFF. CDR3 nucleotides: TGCGCCAGCAGCGACAGGGGGCGCACTGAAAAACTGTTTTTT. The full variable domain, its missing parts supplied by reference TRBV5-1 and TRBJ1-4, is KAGVTQTPRYLIKTRGQQVTLSCSPISGHRSVSWYQQTPGQGLQFLFEYFSETQRNKGNFPGRFSGRQFSNSRSEMNVSTLELGDSALYLCASSDRGRTEKLFFGSGTQLSVL.

This clone is a singleton in its sample. This chain joins TRBV7-2 and TRBJ2-1, with D possibly being TRBD1 or TRBD2 (6 bases each). Per the germline V gene, CDR1 is SGHTA and CDR2 is FQGNSA. This CDR3 comprises 14 residues. Between the trimmed V and J ends, which lost 1 base and 8 bases, there was a span of 12 bases. CDR3 in DNA: TGTGCCAGCAGCTTAGTGGGGGGCCCCGATGAGCAGTTCTTC. Translated: CASSLVGGPDEQFF.

This clone came up once. The V call is TRBV19, the J call TRBJ2-7; 9 nucleotides agree with TRBD1. V gave up 2 bases and J gave up 2 bases; unmatched junction bases: 13. This CDR3 comprises 18 residues. Germline CDR1 LNHDA, CDR2 SQIVND (reference sequence). The chain's CDR3 is CASSIMAPGQGHTYEQYF. DNA of the CDR3: TGTGCCAGTAGTATAATGGCCCCGGGACAGGGCCATACCTACGAGCAGTACTTC.

The chain uses TRBV2 and TRBJ1-4, with 9 bases matching TRBD1. Germline assignment: CDR1 SNHLY and CDR2 FYNNEI. This CDR3 contains 15 residues. V shed 7 bases and J 7 bases; nucleotides not matched to a gene: 10. The CDR3 sequence is CASNPPGQGSEKLFF. CDR3 DNA sequence: TGTGCCAGCAATCCACCGGGACAGGGAAGTGAAAAACTGTTTTTT.

J is TRBJ2-2 and V is TRBV7-8; possible D gene TRBD1, 5 bases. Germline-derived CDR1 and CDR2 are SGHVS and FQNEAQ. With 6 bases removed from V and 4 bases from J, the gap between germline ends came to 12 bases. The CDR3 loop spans 14 amino acids. For the CDR3, the DNA is TGTGCCAGCAGTAGGGGAAGGGTCACCGGGGAGCTGTTTTTT. This encodes CASSRGRVTGELFF.

The chain combines TRBV4-3 with TRBJ1-3; D is uncertain. Germline values: CDR1 LGHNA, CDR2 YSLEER. The germline V and J ends were trimmed by 3 bases and 2 bases, with 17 bases remaining between them. The CDR3 sequence is 17 residues long. CDR3 sequence (DNA): TGCGCCAGCAGCCAGGTTTCCCGATTCACACCTGGAAACACCATATATTTT. Translated, it gives CASSQVSRFTPGNTIYF.

A note on this clone: Within the sample, other DNA sequences also encode this same CDR3. The rearrangement uses TRBV5-4 and TRBJ1-2, with a tentative D call TRBD1 (5 bases). The V end lost 2 bases, the J end lost 4 bases, and 9 bases lay between the germline ends. This CDR3 is 13 amino acids long. Germline assignment: CDR1 SGHNT and CDR2 YYREEE (reference sequence). The CDR3 sequence: CASSLRGPYGYTF. For the CDR3, the DNA is TGTGCCAGCAGCTTAAGGGGTCCCTATGGCTACACCTTC.

This clone was recorded only once. This chain connects TRBV9 to TRBJ2-1; a weak D match, TRBD2 (6 bases). This CDR3 region has 16 residues. Germline CDR1 is SGDLS and CDR2 is YYNGEE. The V and J ends lost 5 bases and 7 bases respectively, with 22 bases between them. CDR3 nucleotide sequence: TGTGCCAGCAGTCCCAAAATAGCGGCAATCGGGAATGAGCAGTTCTTC. As protein: CASSPKIAAIGNEQFF.

The rearrangement joins TRBV30 to TRBJ2-7, with D possibly matching TRBD1 (5 bases). V lost 5 bases to trimming and J lost 3 bases, with 14 bases between them. This CDR3 contains 13 residues. The V gene's germline CDR1 is GTSNPN and CDR2 SVGIG (reference sequence). In nucleotides, the CDR3 is TGTGCCTGGGAACAGGACAAAAACTACGAGCAGTACTTC. As protein: CAWEQDKNYEQYF.

In DNA, the CDR3 is TGTGCCAGCAGCCCAAGACTAGCCCGAACGTCATACAATGAGCAGTTCTTC. Translated, it gives CASSPRLARTSYNEQFF. The chain uses TRBV9 and TRBJ2-1, with 7 bases matching TRBD2. This CDR3 has 17 amino acids. Trimming removed 4 bases from V and 4 bases from J; junction bases left unmatched: 14. The V gene's germline CDR1 is SGDLS and CDR2 YYNGEE.

The chain uses TRBV19 and TRBJ2-3; the match to TRBD2 covers 9 bases. Germline V gene data show CDR1 as LNHDA and CDR2 as SQIVND (reference sequence). The trim removed 2 bases at V and 1 base at J, leaving 1 base unmatched. This CDR3 has 15 amino acids. The DNA of the CDR3 is TGTGCCAGTAGTATATTAGCGGGGGGCACAGATACGCAGTATTTT. This encodes CASSILAGGTDTQYF.

This rearrangement joins TRBV6-1 to TRBJ2-7; 7 bases match TRBD1. The CDR3 covers 15 residues. Germline V gives CDR1 MNHNS, CDR2 SASEGT. V shed 3 bases and J 0 bases; nucleotides not matched to a gene: 5. The CDR3 region is CASSDRGTSSYEQYF. The CDR3 DNA is TGTGCCAGCAGTGACAGGGGGACCAGCTCCTACGAGCAGTACTTC.

V usage is TRBV5-4 and J usage is TRBJ2-5, with 15 bases fitting TRBD2. V dropped 3 bases and J dropped 5; count of bases not matched to a gene: 5. The CDR3 totals 16 residues. In germline, CDR1 is SGHNT, CDR2 YYREEE (reference sequence). CDR3 sequence: CASSWGLAGGQETQYF. CDR3 nucleotide sequence: TGTGCCAGCAGCTGGGGACTAGCGGGGGGTCAGGAGACCCAGTACTTC.

The chain has TRBV6-5 and TRBJ1-1; D is uncertain. Germline lookup yields CDR1 MNHEY and CDR2 SVGAGI. This CDR3 has 14 amino acids. The V end was cut by 4 bases, the J end by 1 base, with 10 bases between. The CDR3 region is CASSFLQQNTEAFF. Here the CDR3 DNA reads TGTGCCAGCAGTTTTCTACAGCAGAACACTGAAGCTTTCTTT.

A few counts support this clone. The chain is built from TRBV7-9 and TRBJ2-4, with D perhaps assigned TRBD1 or TRBD2 (5 bases each). Deletions cut 1 base from V and 6 bases from J, with 25 bases between. The CDR3 is 19 residues long. CDR1 is SEHNR, CDR2 FQNEAQ, per germline (reference sequence). CDR3 DNA: TGTGCCAGCAGCTTAGGGGCAGGACAACCAGAGGGGCGTGGAAACATTCAGTACTTC. The encoded protein is CASSLGAGQPEGRGNIQYF.

The chain uses TRBV28 and TRBJ1-2; unclear D gene. The V gene's germline CDR1 is MDHEN and CDR2 SYDVKM. The CDR3 runs 12 residues. The ends were cut back, 7 bases at V and 8 bases at J, with 14 bases in the middle. CDR3 in amino acids: CASTRGEVGYTF. CDR3 bases: TGTGCCAGCACCCGAGGTGAGGTCGGCTACACCTTC.